These T cell receptor beta chains were read from a single sample in a study of identical twins' blood T cells. TCRdb redid the calling of the 5' RACE reads with MiXCR, one entry per CDR3 protein. The top ten hold about 6.1% of the sample, which has 400,000 or so distinct CDR3 sequences, over 25% seen once. Sequenced: PBMCs. The receptors stem from a woman aged 18-49 years in good health. Both conserved end residues are part of each CDR3. Clone size is stated in some rows and not others, as once, few, many or a class when expanded.

v_gene,j_gene,abundance,CDR3aa
TRBV5-1,TRBJ1-4,.,CASSLWDGTNEKLFF
TRBV25-1,TRBJ1-3,.,CASSAGTSGNTIYF
TRBV10-3,TRBJ1-2,.,CAISLDGNSYTF
TRBV13,TRBJ1-3,.,CASSPSSLGTLLRNTIYF
TRBV18,TRBJ1-1,few,CASSPYKKSGMNTEAFF
TRBV20-1,TRBJ2-3,.,CSAGTGMDTQYF
TRBV6-1,TRBJ2-2,.,CASRAGTGNTGELFF
TRBV7-9,TRBJ2-7,.,CASGLDLWGGTISYEQYF
TRBV6-2/TRBV6-3,TRBJ1-5,.,CASSYVGLRQPQHF
TRBV11-3,TRBJ2-1,few,CASSLGPYRVMTYNEQFF
TRBV29-1,TRBJ2-3,many,CSVSGGETDTQYF
TRBV27,TRBJ1-6,.,CASSSLGKWHSPLHF
TRBV20-1,TRBJ2-3,few,CSASRQGNTDTQYF
TRBV2,TRBJ2-1,.,CASSRGLAGRRYNEQFF
TRBV4-3,TRBJ2-7,.,CASSLAFAASYEQYF
TRBV20-1,TRBJ2-7,.,CSAETSGSYEQYF
TRBV5-1,TRBJ1-1,.,CASSLSGRTVNTEAFF
TRBV7-9,TRBJ1-1,few,CASSPPGLAEAFF
TRBV9,TRBJ1-1,few,CASSGHRGPEAFF
TRBV9,TRBJ1-1,few,CASSLIPRGSLNTEVFF
TRBV5-1,TRBJ2-7,few,CASRLALAGTYEQYF
TRBV20-1,TRBJ1-2,few,CSASTDYGYTF
TRBV20-1,TRBJ1-1,many,CSARGRTEAFF
TRBV12-3/TRBV12-4,TRBJ2-1,few,CASNSRPLGNEQFF
TRBV11-1,TRBJ1-1,.,CASSTGQYTEAFF
TRBV6-5,TRBJ2-3,.,CASSSRPGADTQYF
TRBV5-6,TRBJ1-5,.,CASSSGGFVQPQHF
TRBV5-1,TRBJ2-2,.,CASSLDPIADVGELFF
TRBV19,TRBJ1-5,few,CASSPGQGAGIYHF
TRBV20-1,TRBJ1-1,.,CSAGDQRGTEAFF
TRBV30,TRBJ1-2,.,CAWMSQGNYGYTF
TRBV20-1,TRBJ1-2,.,CSVHNYGYTF
TRBV6-5,TRBJ1-2,few,CASSYSAGQGYGYTF
TRBV20-1,TRBJ2-7,many,CSATLAAYEQYF
TRBV20-1,TRBJ2-3,few,CSARLAGVWDTQYF
TRBV20-1,TRBJ2-1,many,CSARGLAGGPYNEQFF
TRBV20-1,TRBJ2-5,few,CSARGPGTQYF
TRBV3-1,TRBJ1-1,.,CASSHPHTEAFF
TRBV5-8,TRBJ1-1,.,CASSAHDANTEAFF
TRBV29-1,TRBJ1-1,.,CSVFDDRSEAFF